What follows are 7 T cell receptor beta chains derived from one specimen sequenced in a study of T-cell memory formation after mild COVID-19. TCRdb fed the 5' RACE reads into MiXCR, producing one record per CDR3 protein. This sample has hundreds of thousands of distinct CDR3 sequences, with less than 25% found just once. The sample consisted of PBMCs or a T cell subset sorted from them (not recorded which). These receptors all come from an adult woman who had mild COVID-19 (a few samples of this study predate the infection). Cell type and time point are not known.

This clonotype occurred a few times. The rearrangement uses TRBV30 and TRBJ2-5, with no clear D. The germline V and J ends were trimmed by 0 bases and 2 bases, with 10 bases remaining between them. CDR3 size: 14 residues. Germline-derived CDR1 and CDR2 are GTSNPN and SVGIG (reference sequence). The CDR3 region is CAWSVITLQETQYF. In DNA form, the CDR3 reads TGTGCCTGGAGTGTAATCACACTACAAGAGACCCAGTACTTC.

This clonotype was found a few times. The chain couples TRBV5-1 to TRBJ2-7, with no clear D. The V and J ends lost 4 bases and 4 bases respectively, with 9 bases between them. Germline V gene sequence: CDR1 SGHRS, CDR2 YFSETQ. CDR3 length: 12 amino acids. CDR3 in amino acids: CASSPQSYEQYF. CDR3 bases: TGCGCCAGCAGCCCACAATCATACGAGCAGTACTTC.

This clonotype has a handful of counts. The V gene is TRBV5-1, the J gene TRBJ1-1; maybe TRBD1 (6 bases). V dropped 0 bases and J dropped 4 bases, with 13 bases sitting between them. This CDR3 comprises 15 residues. Germline CDR1 and CDR2: SGHRS and YFSETQ. The CDR3 sequence is CASSLEQGGSTEAFF. The DNA for the CDR3 is TGCGCCAGCAGCTTGGAACAGGGCGGATCCACTGAAGCTTTCTTT.

The chain is built from TRBV29-1 and TRBJ1-1; D is perhaps TRBD1 (5 bases). This CDR3 has 11 residues. Per the germline V gene, CDR1 is SQVTM and CDR2 is ANQGSEA. V shed 6 bases and J shed 5 bases, with 10 bases lying between them. The CDR3 is CSVTWGTEAFF. The CDR3 nucleotides are TGCAGCGTAACTTGGGGGACTGAAGCTTTCTTT.

This clonotype was seen only a few times. The chain joins TRBV7-9 to TRBJ2-3, with 10 bases aligning to TRBD2. This CDR3 has 17 residues. Germline trimming cut 4 bases from V and 3 bases from J; bases unmatched to any gene: 10. The germline V gene encodes CDR1 SEHNR and CDR2 FQNEAQ (reference sequence). As DNA, the CDR3 is TGTGCCAGCAGCTACTACCTAGCGGGAGAGGGGACAGATACGCAGTATTTT. It yields the protein CASSYYLAGEGTDTQYF.

This clonotype came up a few times. This chain connects TRBV5-4 to TRBJ2-3; the D is unclear. The germline V and J ends were trimmed by 0 bases and 0 bases, with 8 bases remaining between them. CDR3 size: 15 residues. The germline V gene has CDR1 SGHNT and CDR2 YYREEE (reference sequence). CDR3 DNA sequence: TGTGCCAGCAGCTTGGAAGCCAGTAGCACAGATACGCAGTATTTT. This gives the protein CASSLEASSTDTQYF.

In this sample, this clonotype turned up a few times. The chain carries TRBV6-5 and TRBJ1-1; D uncertain. CDR1 is MNHEY and CDR2 is SVGAGI in the germline V gene. The CDR3 has 12 residues. V was clipped by 6 bases and J by 4 bases, with 9 bases between them. The CDR3 nucleotides are TGTGCCAGCAGCGCGGCGGGCACTGAAGCTTTCTTT. Amino acid sequence: CASSAAGTEAFF.